Below are 20 T cell receptor beta chains sequenced from a single sample in a study of graft-versus-host responses after intestinal transplantation. Sequenced by immunoSEQ multiplex PCR; TCRdb stores in-frame clones only, minus some. This table has 70,000 to 95,000 clones, roughly 93% appearing once. Which antigens these TCRs recognize remains unknown. The sequences come from unstimulated CD8+ T cells sorted from spleen or lymph node cells, collected before transplant. These receptors were taken from a human donor who was the organ donor for an intestinal transplant.

The V gene is TRBV9, the J gene TRBJ1-5; D gene uncertain. This CDR3 has 15 residues. Trimming took 9 bases from V and 0 from J, leaving 16 bases between them. The V gene's germline CDR1 is SGDLS and CDR2 YYNGEE. For the CDR3, the DNA is TGTGCCACCAAAACGGAGGGTAATAGCAATCAGCCCCAGCATTTT. It codes for CATKTEGNSNQPQHF.

This chain links TRBV27 with TRBJ2-7; D may be TRBD2 (6 bases). Trimming removed 4 bases at V and 3 bases at J, with 16 bases between. Per germline, CDR1 MNHEY and CDR2 SMNVEV (reference sequence). The CDR3 has 15 amino acids. CDR3 nucleotides: TGTGCCAGCAGTTCTGAACCTCAGACTAGCTACGAGCAGTACTTC. This sequence encodes CASSSEPQTSYEQYF.

V is TRBV4-2 and J is TRBJ2-7, with 12 nucleotides matching TRBD2. V lost 1 base, J lost 4 bases, and 2 bases stayed unmatched. The CDR3 extends over 15 amino acids. CDR1 LGHNA and CDR2 YNFKEQ come from the germline V gene. For the CDR3, the DNA is TGTGCCAGCAGCCAAGGGACTAGCGGGGTATACGAGCAGTACTTC. Amino acids: CASSQGTSGVYEQYF.

The rearrangement joins TRBV7-9 to TRBJ2-5; D call uncertain. The CDR3 runs 13 residues. Trimming cost V 5 bases and J 9 bases, with 16 bases left between them. CDR1 and CDR2 (germline): SEHNR, FQNEAQ (reference sequence). The CDR3 nucleotides are TGTGCCAGCAGCACCCCCCCGGTGGTGGCCCAGTACTTC. It is translated as CASSTPPVVAQYF.

This clone was seen once. The chain uses TRBV27 and TRBJ2-1; D ambiguous. The CDR3 length is 15 residues. Trimming removed 4 bases at V and 0 bases at J, with 10 bases between. Germline CDR1 and CDR2: MNHEY and SMNVEV (reference sequence). In DNA, the CDR3 is TGTGCCAGCAGTTCCGACTCCAACTCCTACAATGAGCAGTTCTTC. This translates into CASSSDSNSYNEQFF.

The rearrangement uses TRBV5-4 and TRBJ1-6; 9 positions match TRBD1. Germline loops: CDR1 SGHNT, CDR2 YYREEE (reference sequence). V lost 4 bases to trimming and J lost 11 bases; unmatched junction nucleotides: 7. The CDR3 is made up of 14 amino acids. The CDR3 nucleotides are TGTGCCAGCAGCAATGGACAGGGGCAGCCACCCCTCCACTTT. Translated: CASSNGQGQPPLHF.

This clone was seen just once. The rearrangement joins TRBV7-9 to TRBJ1-1; D is unresolved. Germline-derived CDR1 and CDR2 are SEHNR and FQNEAQ (reference sequence). Trimming left V 2 bases short and J 10 bases short, with 8 bases between. The CDR3 runs to 11 residues. Here the CDR3 DNA reads TGTGCCAGCAGCTTACGTGTCGGAGCTTTCTTT. It yields the protein CASSLRVGAFF. Filled out from reference TRBV7-9 and TRBJ1-1, the complete variable domain reads DTGVSQNPRHKITKRGQNVTFRCDPISEHNRLYWYRQTLGQGPEFLTYFQNEAQLEKSRLLSDRFSAERPKGSFSTLEIQRTEQGDSAMYLCASSLRVGAFFGQGTRLTVV.

The V gene is TRBV5-1, the J gene TRBJ2-5; D gene uncertain. The tail of the sequence fits TRBJ2-7 better, so the J call may be wrong. The CDR3 consists of 14 residues. CDR1 SGHRS and CDR2 YFSETQ come from the germline V gene. CDR3 protein: CASSSLRFPYEQYF. The CDR3 bases are TGCGCCAGCAGCTCGCTGAGGTTCCCCTACGAGCAGTACTTC.

V and J are TRBV19 and TRBJ2-1; no clear D. The CDR3 covers 13 residues. Germline V CDR1 and CDR2: LNHDA, SQIVND (reference sequence). V shed 5 bases and J shed 8 bases, with 13 bases lying between them. CDR3 nucleotides: TGTGCCAGTAGTTCCTTCCTAGACGATGAGCAGTTCTTC. It yields the protein CASSSFLDDEQFF.

The chain has TRBV27 and TRBJ1-1; 7 bases align to TRBD1. The CDR3 consists of 18 residues. With V trimmed by 2 bases and J by 0 bases, 12 bases remained unmatched. Looked up from germline, CDR1 is MNHEY and CDR2 is SMNVEV (reference sequence). The CDR3 sequence is CASSLNPGTAHMNTEAFF. For the CDR3, the DNA is TGTGCCAGCAGTTTAAACCCCGGGACAGCACACATGAACACTGAAGCTTTCTTT.

The V gene is TRBV19, the J gene TRBJ2-1; tentatively, D is TRBD2 (5 bases). V was clipped by 5 bases and J by 4 bases, with 9 bases between them. Germline CDR1 and CDR2: LNHDA and SQIVND (reference sequence). The CDR3 has 13 residues. This chain's CDR3 is CASSLQRYNEQFF. In DNA, the CDR3 is TGTGCCAGTAGTTTACAGCGGTACAATGAGCAGTTCTTC.

The V and J genes are TRBV6-4 and TRBJ2-7; D possibly corresponds to TRBD1 (7 bases). Germline lookup yields CDR1 MRHNA and CDR2 SNTAGT. The CDR3 length is 16 residues. V dropped 5 bases and J dropped 7 bases, with 24 bases sitting between them. The CDR3 loop reads CASSPWGDSRKEEQYF. CDR3 DNA: TGTGCCAGCAGTCCCTGGGGGGACAGTCGGAAGGAAGAGCAGTACTTC.

The chain recombines TRBV4-1 with TRBJ2-1; possible D gene TRBD2, 5 bases. CDR3 size: 13 residues. The V end was cut by 1 base, the J end by 10 bases, with 11 bases between. Per germline, CDR1 MGHRA and CDR2 YSYEKL. CDR3 nucleotide sequence: TGCGCCAGCAGCCAAGCCGGAAGGAGGGAGCAGTTCTTC. Protein product: CASSQAGRREQFF.

The CDR3 loop is CASSSYQRLAGINEQFF. CDR3 DNA: TGTGCCAGCAGTTCATATCAGAGACTAGCGGGAATCAATGAGCAGTTCTTC. The chain couples TRBV28 to TRBJ2-1, with 11 bases identical to TRBD2. The CDR3 is made up of 17 amino acids. The V and J ends lost 4 bases and 6 bases, in that order; junction bases with no gene match: 11. In germline, CDR1 is MDHEN, CDR2 SYDVKM.

In DNA form, the CDR3 reads TGTGCCAGTAGTATAGTAGGGACAGGGGCTGGTCAGCCCCAGCATTTT. Translated: CASSIVGTGAGQPQHF. The chain combines TRBV19 with TRBJ1-5; 10 nucleotides match TRBD1. V lost 1 base, J lost 6 bases, and 6 bases stayed unmatched. Germline-derived CDR1 and CDR2 are LNHDA and SQIVND (reference sequence). CDR3 length: 16 amino acids.

A single count supports this clone. The rearrangement links TRBV28 to TRBJ2-5; 8 bases line up with TRBD1. The CDR3 is made up of 15 amino acids. Germline CDR1 and CDR2: MDHEN and SYDVKM. Unmatched junction bases numbered 6, after V lost 6 bases and J lost 0 bases. CDR3 protein: CASSRNRGYQETQYF. CDR3 in DNA: TGTGCCAGCAGCCGCAACAGGGGGTACCAAGAGACCCAGTACTTC.

The chain has TRBV10-3 and TRBJ2-3; 7 bases map to TRBD2. This CDR3 spans 14 amino acids. CDR1 is ENHRY, CDR2 SYGVKD, per germline. The ends lost 6 bases at V and 8 bases at J; junction bases unmatched: 11. In DNA, the CDR3 is TGTGCCATCAGACCGGGGGGTCGGTCGGGTACGCAGTATTTT. It yields the protein CAIRPGGRSGTQYF.

The chain combines TRBV10-2 with TRBJ2-1, with TRBD2 identical over 9 bases. Germline V lookup: CDR1 WSHSY, CDR2 SAAADI. With V trimmed by 5 bases and J by 7 bases, 33 bases remained unmatched. The CDR3 length is 23 residues. The CDR3 DNA reads TGCGCCAGCAGTCCCTCTCGGGCTAGCGGGGAAAGCCGTTTGGAGAGCGAGAGGAATGAGCAGTTCTTC. It yields the protein CASSPSRASGESRLESERNEQFF.

This chain uses TRBV4-3 with TRBJ2-7; 9 positions match TRBD1. CDR3 size: 15 residues. Trimming removed 2 bases from V and 3 bases from J; junction bases left unmatched: 5. Germline V gene sequence: CDR1 LGHNA, CDR2 YSLEER. CDR3 nucleotides: TGCGCCAGCAGCCAAAGGCTGACAGGGGGCTACGAGCAGTACTTC. This encodes CASSQRLTGGYEQYF.

The chain carries TRBV10-3 and TRBJ2-1; perhaps TRBD2 as D (6 bases). V was shortened by 5 bases and J by 6 bases, with 32 bases between the two germline ends. Germline V gene data show CDR1 as ENHRY and CDR2 as SYGVKD. The CDR3 extends over 20 amino acids. The CDR3 loop is CAISPSAVAADLKRTNEQFF. CDR3 sequence (DNA): TGTGCCATCAGTCCATCCGCGGTAGCGGCCGATTTAAAGAGGACCAATGAGCAGTTCTTC.